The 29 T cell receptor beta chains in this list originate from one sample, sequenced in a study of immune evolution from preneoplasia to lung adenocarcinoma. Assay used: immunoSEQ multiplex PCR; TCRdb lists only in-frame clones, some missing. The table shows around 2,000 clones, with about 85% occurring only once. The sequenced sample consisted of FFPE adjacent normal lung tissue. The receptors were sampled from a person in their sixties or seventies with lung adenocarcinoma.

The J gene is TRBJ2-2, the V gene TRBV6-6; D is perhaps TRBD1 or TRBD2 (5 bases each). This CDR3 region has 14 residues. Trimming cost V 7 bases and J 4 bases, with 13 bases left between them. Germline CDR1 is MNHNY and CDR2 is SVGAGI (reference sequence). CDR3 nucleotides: TGTGCCAGCACTCGGACTGACAGCACCGGGGAGCTGTTTTTT. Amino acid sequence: CASTRTDSTGELFF.

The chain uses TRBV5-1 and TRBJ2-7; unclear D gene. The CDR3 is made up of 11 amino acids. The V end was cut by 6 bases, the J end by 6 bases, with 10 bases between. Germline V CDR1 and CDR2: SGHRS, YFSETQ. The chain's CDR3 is CASKAASEQYF. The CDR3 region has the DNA TGCGCCAGCAAGGCAGCGAGCGAGCAGTACTTC.

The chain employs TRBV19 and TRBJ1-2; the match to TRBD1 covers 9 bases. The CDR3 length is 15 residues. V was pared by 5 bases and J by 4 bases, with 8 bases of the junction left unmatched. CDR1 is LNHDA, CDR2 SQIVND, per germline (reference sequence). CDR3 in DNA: TGTGCCAGTAGTCCGCCGGGACAGGGCGGCTATGGCTACACCTTC. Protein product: CASSPPGQGGYGYTF.

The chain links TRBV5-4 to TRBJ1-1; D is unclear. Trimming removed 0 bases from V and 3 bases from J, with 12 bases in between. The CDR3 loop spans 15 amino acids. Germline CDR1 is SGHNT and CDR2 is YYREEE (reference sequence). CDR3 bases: TGTGCCAGCAGCTTGGCCCGGCGGCAGGACACTGAAGCTTTCTTT. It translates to CASSLARRQDTEAFF.

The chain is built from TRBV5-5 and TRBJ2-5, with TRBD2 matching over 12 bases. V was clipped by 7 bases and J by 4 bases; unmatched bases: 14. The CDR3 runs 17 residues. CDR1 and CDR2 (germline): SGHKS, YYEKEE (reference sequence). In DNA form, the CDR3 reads TGTGCCAGCGGGGTGGATTCTAGCGGGGGGGCCTTAGAGACCCAGTACTTC. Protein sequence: CASGVDSSGGALETQYF.

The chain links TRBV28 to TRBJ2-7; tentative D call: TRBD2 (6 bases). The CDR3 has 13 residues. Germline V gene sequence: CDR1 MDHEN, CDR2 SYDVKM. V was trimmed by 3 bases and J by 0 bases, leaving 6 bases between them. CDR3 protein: CASSFGSSYEQYF. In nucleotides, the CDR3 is TGTGCCAGCAGTTTCGGGAGCTCCTACGAGCAGTACTTC.

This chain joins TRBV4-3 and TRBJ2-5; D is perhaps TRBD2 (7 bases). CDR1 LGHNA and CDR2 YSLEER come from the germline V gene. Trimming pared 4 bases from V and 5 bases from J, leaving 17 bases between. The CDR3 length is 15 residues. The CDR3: CASSPQPGGQETQYF. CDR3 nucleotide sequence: TGCGCCAGCAGCCCCCAACCGGGGGGCCAGGAGACCCAGTACTTC.

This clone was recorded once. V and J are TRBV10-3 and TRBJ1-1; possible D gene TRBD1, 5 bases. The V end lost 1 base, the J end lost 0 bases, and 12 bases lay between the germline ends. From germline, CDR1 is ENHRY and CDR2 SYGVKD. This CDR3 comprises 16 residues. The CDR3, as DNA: TGTGCCATCAGTGAGTTTAAGTCGACAGTGAACACTGAAGCTTTCTTT. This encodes CAISEFKSTVNTEAFF.

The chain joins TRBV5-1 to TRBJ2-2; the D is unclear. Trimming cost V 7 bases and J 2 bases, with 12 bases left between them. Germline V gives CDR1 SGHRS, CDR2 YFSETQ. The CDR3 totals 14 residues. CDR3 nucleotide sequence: TGCGCCAGCGGACCGGGTTCCAACACCGGGGAGCTGTTTTTT. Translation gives CASGPGSNTGELFF.

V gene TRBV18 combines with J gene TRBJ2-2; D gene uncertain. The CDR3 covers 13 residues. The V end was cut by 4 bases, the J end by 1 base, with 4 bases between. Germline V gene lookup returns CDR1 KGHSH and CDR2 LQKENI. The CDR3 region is CASSLQNTGELFF. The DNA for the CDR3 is TGTGCCAGCTCACTGCAGAACACCGGGGAGCTGTTTTTT.

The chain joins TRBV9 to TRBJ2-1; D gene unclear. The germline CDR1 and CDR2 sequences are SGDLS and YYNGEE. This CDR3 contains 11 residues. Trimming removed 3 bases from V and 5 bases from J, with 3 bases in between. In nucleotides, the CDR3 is TGTGCCAGCAGCGGTCACAATGAGCAGTTCTTC. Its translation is CASSGHNEQFF. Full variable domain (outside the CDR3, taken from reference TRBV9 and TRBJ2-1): DSGVTQTPKHLITATGQRVTLRCSPRSGDLSVYWYQQSLDQGLQFLIQYYNGEERAKGNILERFSAQQFPDLHSELNLSSLELGDSALYFCASSGHNEQFFGPGTRLTVL.

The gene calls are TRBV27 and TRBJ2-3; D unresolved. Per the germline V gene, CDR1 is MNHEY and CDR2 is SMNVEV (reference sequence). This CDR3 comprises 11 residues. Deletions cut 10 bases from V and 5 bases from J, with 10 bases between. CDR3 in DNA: TGTGCCATCCTATGGGGAGATACGCAGTATTTT. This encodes CAILWGDTQYF.

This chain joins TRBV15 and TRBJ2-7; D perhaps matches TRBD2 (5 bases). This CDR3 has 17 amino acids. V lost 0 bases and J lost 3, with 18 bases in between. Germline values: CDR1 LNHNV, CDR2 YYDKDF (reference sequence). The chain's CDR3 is CATSRDGPGFYLYEQYF. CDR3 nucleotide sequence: TGTGCCACCAGCAGAGATGGGCCGGGGTTCTACCTCTACGAGCAGTACTTC.

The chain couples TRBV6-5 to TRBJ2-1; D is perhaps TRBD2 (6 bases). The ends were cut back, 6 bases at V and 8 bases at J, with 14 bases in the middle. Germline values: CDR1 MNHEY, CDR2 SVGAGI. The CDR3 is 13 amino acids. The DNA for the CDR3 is TGTGCCAGCAGCCGGAGGGGTATTTATGAGCAGTTCTTC. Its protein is CASSRRGIYEQFF.

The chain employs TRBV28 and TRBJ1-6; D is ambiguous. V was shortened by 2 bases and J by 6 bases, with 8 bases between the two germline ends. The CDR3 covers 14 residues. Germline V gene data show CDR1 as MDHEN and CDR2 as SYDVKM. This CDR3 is CASSLGGINSPLHF. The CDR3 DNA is TGTGCCAGCAGTTTAGGAGGGATTAATTCACCCCTCCACTTT. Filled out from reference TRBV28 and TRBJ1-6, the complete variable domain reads DVKVTQSSRYLVKRTGEKVFLECVQDMDHENMFWYRQDPGLGLRLIYFSYDVKMKEKGDIPEGYSVSREKKERFSLILESASTNQTSMYLCASSLGGINSPLHFGNGTRLTVT.

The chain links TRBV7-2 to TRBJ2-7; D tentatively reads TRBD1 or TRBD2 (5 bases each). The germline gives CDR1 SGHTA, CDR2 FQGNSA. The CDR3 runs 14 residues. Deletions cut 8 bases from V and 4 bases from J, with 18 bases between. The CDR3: CASAIYGGRYEQYF. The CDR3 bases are TGTGCCAGCGCTATTTATGGGGGAAGGTACGAGCAGTACTTC.

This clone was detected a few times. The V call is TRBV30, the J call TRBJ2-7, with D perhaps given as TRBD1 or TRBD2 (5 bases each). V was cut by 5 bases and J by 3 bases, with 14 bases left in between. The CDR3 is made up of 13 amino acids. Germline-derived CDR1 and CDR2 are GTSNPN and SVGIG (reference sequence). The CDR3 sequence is CAWGWDGNYEQYF. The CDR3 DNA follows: TGTGCCTGGGGATGGGACGGAAACTACGAGCAGTACTTC.

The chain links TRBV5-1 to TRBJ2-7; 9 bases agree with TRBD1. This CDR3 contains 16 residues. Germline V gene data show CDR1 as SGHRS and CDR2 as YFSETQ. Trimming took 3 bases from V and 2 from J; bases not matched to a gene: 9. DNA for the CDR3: TGCGCCAGCAGCTACGACGGGACAGGGCCGACCTACGAGCAGTACTTC. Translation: CASSYDGTGPTYEQYF.

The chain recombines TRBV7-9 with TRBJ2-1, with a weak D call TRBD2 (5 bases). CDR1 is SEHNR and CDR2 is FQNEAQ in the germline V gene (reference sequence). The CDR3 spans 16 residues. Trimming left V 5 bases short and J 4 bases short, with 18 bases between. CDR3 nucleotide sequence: TGTGCCAGCAGCAGTACGGCGGGCGGGTTTTACAATGAGCAGTTCTTC. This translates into CASSSTAGGFYNEQFF. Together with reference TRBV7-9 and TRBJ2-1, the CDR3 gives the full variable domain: DTGVSQNPRHKITKRGQNVTFRCDPISEHNRLYWYRQTLGQGPEFLTYFQNEAQLEKSRLLSDRFSAERPKGSFSTLEIQRTEQGDSAMYLCASSSTAGGFYNEQFFGPGTRLTVL.

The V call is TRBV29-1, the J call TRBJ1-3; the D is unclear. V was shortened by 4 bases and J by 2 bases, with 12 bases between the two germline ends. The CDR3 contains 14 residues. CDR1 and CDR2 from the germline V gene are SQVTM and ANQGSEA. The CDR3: CSVVHATTGNTIYF. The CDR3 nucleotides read TGCAGCGTTGTTCACGCAACTACTGGAAACACCATATATTTT.

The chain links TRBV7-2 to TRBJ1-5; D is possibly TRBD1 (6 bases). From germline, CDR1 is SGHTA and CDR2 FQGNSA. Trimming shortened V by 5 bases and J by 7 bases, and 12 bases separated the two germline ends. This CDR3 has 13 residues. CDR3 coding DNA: TGTGCCAGCAGCCGCACAGGGAACCAGCCCCAGCATTTT. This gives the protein CASSRTGNQPQHF.

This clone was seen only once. The CDR3 region is CASSQEALAGRETQYF. The CDR3 DNA sequence: TGTGCCAGCAGCCAAGAGGCTCTAGCGGGCAGAGAGACCCAGTACTTC. The rearrangement uses TRBV4-2 and TRBJ2-5, with 8 nucleotides matching TRBD2. The trim removed 0 bases at V and 4 bases at J, leaving 7 bases unmatched. CDR3 length: 16 residues. CDR1 is LGHNA and CDR2 is YNFKEQ in the germline V gene.

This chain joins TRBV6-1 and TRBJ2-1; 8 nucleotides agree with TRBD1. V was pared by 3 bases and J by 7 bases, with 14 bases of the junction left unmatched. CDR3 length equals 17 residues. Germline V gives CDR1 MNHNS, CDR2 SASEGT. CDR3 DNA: TGTGCCAGCAGTGATTACTGGCCTAGGCAGGGGGCAAATGAGCAGTTCTTC. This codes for CASSDYWPRQGANEQFF.

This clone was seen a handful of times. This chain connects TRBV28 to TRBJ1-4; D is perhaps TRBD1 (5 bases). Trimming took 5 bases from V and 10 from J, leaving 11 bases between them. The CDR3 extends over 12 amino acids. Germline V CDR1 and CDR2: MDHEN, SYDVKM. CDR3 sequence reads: CASSPPRGKLFF. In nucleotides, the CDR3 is TGTGCCAGCAGTCCCCCGAGGGGAAAACTGTTTTTT.

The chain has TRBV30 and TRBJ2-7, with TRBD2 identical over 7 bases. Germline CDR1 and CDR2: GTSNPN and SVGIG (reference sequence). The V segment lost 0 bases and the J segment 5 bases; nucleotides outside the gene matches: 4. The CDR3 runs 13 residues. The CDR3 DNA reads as TGTGCCTGGAGTGTAGGACTAGACGACGAGCAGTACTTC. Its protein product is CAWSVGLDDEQYF.

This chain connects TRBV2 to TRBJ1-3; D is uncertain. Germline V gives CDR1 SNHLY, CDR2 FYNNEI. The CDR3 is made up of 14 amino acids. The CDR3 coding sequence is TGTCTTACGGCGAGGGAGGCGCCGGGAAACACCATATATTTT. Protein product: CLTAREAPGNTIYF. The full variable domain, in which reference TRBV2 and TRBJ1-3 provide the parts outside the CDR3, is EPEVTQTPSHQVTQMGQEVILRCVPISNHLYFYWYRQILGQKVEFLVSFYNNEISEKSEIFDDQFSVERPDGSNFTLKIRSTKLEDSAMYFCLTAREAPGNTIYFGEGSWLTVV.

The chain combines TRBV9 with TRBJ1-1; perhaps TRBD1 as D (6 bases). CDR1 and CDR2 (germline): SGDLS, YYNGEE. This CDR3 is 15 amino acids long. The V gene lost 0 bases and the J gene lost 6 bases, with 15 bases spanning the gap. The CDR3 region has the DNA TGTGCCAGCAGCGTAGAGGCAGGGGCCTCGGCTGAAGCTTTCTTT. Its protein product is CASSVEAGASAEAFF.

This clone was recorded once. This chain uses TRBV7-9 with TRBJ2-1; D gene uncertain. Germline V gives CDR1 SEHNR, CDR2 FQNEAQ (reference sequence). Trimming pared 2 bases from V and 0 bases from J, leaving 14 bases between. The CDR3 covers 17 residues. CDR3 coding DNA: TGTGCCAGCAGCTTAAATCTACCATCGAGCTCCTACAATGAGCAGTTCTTC. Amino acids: CASSLNLPSSSYNEQFF.

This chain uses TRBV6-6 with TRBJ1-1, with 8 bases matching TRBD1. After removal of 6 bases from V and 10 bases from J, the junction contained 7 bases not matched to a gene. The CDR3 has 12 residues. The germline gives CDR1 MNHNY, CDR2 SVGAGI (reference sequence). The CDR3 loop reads CASSPDRVVAFF. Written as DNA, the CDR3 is TGTGCCAGCAGCCCGGACAGGGTGGTAGCTTTCTTT.